Following are 12 T cell receptor beta chains from one sample sequenced in a study of blood T cell repertoires in COVID-19. Repertoires were generated with immunoSEQ multiplex PCR, while TCRdb's copy carries only in-frame clones and drops some. The sample yields about 250,000 clones, approximately 88% seen once. The sample comprised peripheral blood. These receptors all stem from a woman aged 25-40 years with COVID-19, enrolled during active disease.

This chain uses TRBV3-1 (or the pseudogene TRBV3-2) with TRBJ2-2, with a tentative D call TRBD2 (7 bases). Germline CDR1 is LGHDT and CDR2 is YNNKEL (reference sequence). V lost 3 bases and J lost 5, with 16 bases in between. The CDR3 spans 16 residues. The CDR3: CASSHQGGAGTGELFF. The CDR3, as DNA: TGTGCCAGCAGCCACCAAGGGGGGGCGGGAACCGGGGAGCTGTTTTTT.

V is TRBV18 and J is TRBJ1-2, with D possibly being TRBD1 (5 bases). In germline, CDR1 is KGHSH, CDR2 LQKENI. The CDR3 consists of 13 residues. V was clipped by 2 bases and J by 4 bases, with 8 bases between them. The CDR3 region is CASSPSGRYGYTF. In nucleotides, the CDR3 is TGTGCCAGCTCACCATCAGGGCGCTATGGCTACACCTTC.

V gene TRBV6-2 or TRBV6-3 combines with J gene TRBJ2-7, with 7 bases matching TRBD1. Trimming cost V 5 bases and J 3 bases; bases outside gene matches: 4. The CDR3 is 13 amino acids. CDR1 MNHEY and CDR2 SVGEGT come from the germline V gene. CDR3 DNA: TGTGCCAGCAGTCTTAGGGGGCACTACGAGCAGTACTTC. Translation gives CASSLRGHYEQYF.

The sample holds one count of this clone. The chain recombines TRBV18 with TRBJ1-1; D remains unclear. This CDR3 has 13 amino acids. V lost 1 base, J lost 4 bases, and 7 bases lay in between. Germline V gene data show CDR1 as KGHSH and CDR2 as LQKENI. Written as DNA, the CDR3 is TGTGCCAGCTCACCACAGAGTGGCACTGAAGCTTTCTTT. Translation gives CASSPQSGTEAFF. Using reference TRBV18 and TRBJ1-1 for the parts outside the CDR3, the full variable domain is NAGVMQNPRHLVRRRGQEARLRCSPMKGHSHVYWYRQLPEEGLKFMVYLQKENIIDESGMPKERFSAEFPKEGPSILRIQQVVRGDSAAYFCASSPQSGTEAFFGQGTRLTVV.

This chain connects TRBV6-5 to TRBJ1-4, with D maybe TRBD1 (6 bases). Trimming took 8 bases from V and 5 from J, leaving 12 bases between them. Germline V gives CDR1 MNHEY, CDR2 SVGAGI. CDR3 length: 13 residues. CDR3 DNA sequence: TGTGCCAGCCAGACCACAGGGAATGAAAAACTGTTTTTT. Residues: CASQTTGNEKLFF.

The gene calls are TRBV6-5 and TRBJ2-7, with 9 bases that match TRBD1. CDR3 size: 15 residues. Germline-derived CDR1 and CDR2 are MNHEY and SVGAGI. With 6 bases clipped from V and 6 bases from J, the junction kept 12 bases outside the gene matches. Here the CDR3 DNA reads TGTGCCAGCAGGGAGGACGGGGACAGGGTGAGCGAGCAGTACTTC. Translating gives CASREDGDRVSEQYF.

CDR3 nucleotide sequence: TGTGCCAGCAGTTCCCTGACAGGTTCCTACGAGCAGTACGTC. Its translation is CASSSLTGSYEQYV. The rearrangement uses TRBV27 and TRBJ2-7; maybe TRBD1 (6 bases). The CDR3 is 14 residues long. CDR1 and CDR2 from the germline V gene are MNHEY and SMNVEV (reference sequence). Deletions cut 4 bases from V and 1 base from J, with 11 bases between.

The chain recombines TRBV5-1 with TRBJ1-1; D unclear. V lost 2 bases, J lost 1 base, and 12 bases lay in between. The CDR3 has 15 residues. Germline values: CDR1 SGHRS, CDR2 YFSETQ. The CDR3 nucleotides read TGCGCCAGCAGCTTAGTCGGGGTCCGGAACACTGAAGCTTTCTTT. As protein: CASSLVGVRNTEAFF.

The chain recombines TRBV7-2 with TRBJ2-7; no firm D call. V was shortened by 4 bases and J by 9 bases, with 10 bases between the two germline ends. This CDR3 region has 11 residues. Germline CDR1 reads SGHTA; CDR2 reads FQGNSA. The CDR3 spells CASSSYRGQYF. For the CDR3, the DNA is TGTGCCAGCAGCTCCTACCGTGGGCAGTACTTC. Full variable domain (rest looked up from reference TRBV7-2 and TRBJ2-7): GAGVSQSPSNKVTEKGKDVELRCDPISGHTALYWYRQSLGQGLEFLIYFQGNSAPDKSGLPSDRFSAERTGGSVSTLTIQRTQQEDSAVYLCASSSYRGQYFGPGTRLTVT.

V and J are TRBV27 and TRBJ2-3; no clear D. The CDR3 has 16 residues. Germline loops: CDR1 MNHEY, CDR2 SMNVEV (reference sequence). V was clipped by 0 bases and J by 2 bases, with 12 bases between them. The CDR3 DNA is TGTGCCAGCAGTTTATCGGCCCCACCTCACACAGATACGCAGTATTTT. Encoded protein: CASSLSAPPHTDTQYF.

The rearrangement uses TRBV6-5 and TRBJ1-2, with 8 bases identical to TRBD1. The CDR3 has 14 amino acids. V trimming: 6 bases; J trimming: 4 bases; junction bases outside the gene matches: 7. The germline V gene encodes CDR1 MNHEY and CDR2 SVGAGI. DNA for the CDR3: TGTGCCAGCAGCACGGGACAGGTGGGCTATGGCTACACCTTC. Translating it yields CASSTGQVGYGYTF.

The chain carries TRBV7-2 and TRBJ2-5, with a possible D match to TRBD1 (5 bases). Germline CDR1 SGHTA, CDR2 FQGNSA. CDR3 length equals 13 residues. V dropped 8 bases and J dropped 7 bases, with 17 bases sitting between them. The CDR3 DNA reads as TGTGCCAGCGGAGTGGGTCCCCAGGGGACCCAGTACTTC. Translating it yields CASGVGPQGTQYF.